A single sample is the source of the 14 T cell receptor beta chains below, sequenced in a study of blood T cell repertoires in COVID-19. This table comes from immunoSEQ multiplex PCR, and its TCRdb copy is limited to in-frame clones, with some not included. Here the sample spans 200,000 to 250,000 clones, roughly 80% being singletons. Source material: peripheral blood. The receptors were sampled from a woman aged 80 or over with COVID-19, enrolled during active disease.

The chain recombines TRBV14 with TRBJ2-5, with TRBD1 as a possible D gene (5 bases). V was clipped by 4 bases and J by 11 bases, with 14 bases between them. The CDR3 sequence is 12 residues long. Germline lookup yields CDR1 SGHDN and CDR2 FVKESK. This CDR3 reads CASSLVDSQQYF. The DNA for the CDR3 is TGTGCCAGCAGCCTTGTCGACAGTCAGCAGTACTTC.

The chain couples TRBV10-3 to TRBJ1-2; the D gene is possibly TRBD1 (6 bases). Germline V gene lookup returns CDR1 ENHRY and CDR2 SYGVKD. The length of the CDR3 is 18 residues. The V gene lost 3 bases and the J gene lost 2 bases, with 22 bases spanning the gap. DNA of the CDR3: TGTGCCATCAGTGACCCGACAGGTATCCGAGTCTTAAACTATGGCTACACCTTC. Translated, it gives CAISDPTGIRVLNYGYTF.

The J gene is TRBJ1-2, the V gene TRBV3-1 (or the pseudogene TRBV3-2), with 8 bases lining up with TRBD1. With V trimmed by 4 bases and J by 7 bases, 11 bases remained unmatched. In germline, CDR1 is LGHDT, CDR2 YNNKEL (reference sequence). CDR3 length: 15 amino acids. The CDR3 is CASSLDRAGFGGYTF. The CDR3 DNA reads TGTGCCAGCAGCCTGGACAGGGCAGGCTTCGGTGGCTACACCTTC.

The rearrangement links TRBV28 to TRBJ1-2; D is perhaps TRBD1 (6 bases). V shed 3 bases and J shed 6 bases, with 14 bases lying between them. Germline CDR1 and CDR2: MDHEN and SYDVKM. The CDR3 covers 14 residues. In DNA, the CDR3 is TGTGCCAGCAGTTTGCTACAGGGCGAGCATGGCTACACCTTC. It translates to CASSLLQGEHGYTF.

This chain joins TRBV3-1 (or the pseudogene TRBV3-2) and TRBJ1-1; unclear D gene. The CDR3 has 13 amino acids. The V end lost 2 bases, the J end lost 12 bases, and 16 bases lay between the germline ends. Germline CDR1 is LGHDT and CDR2 is YNNKEL (reference sequence). As DNA, the CDR3 is TGTGCCAGCAGCCAAAACCTCCCCGAGGGAACTTTCTTT. The encoded protein is CASSQNLPEGTFF.

The CDR3 loop reads CASSSAATQGTEAFF. As DNA, the CDR3 is TGTGCCAGCAGCTCGGCAGCCACCCAGGGCACTGAAGCTTTCTTT. This chain links TRBV5-4 with TRBJ1-1; tentative D call: TRBD1 (5 bases). CDR3 length: 15 residues. The germline V gene encodes CDR1 SGHNT and CDR2 YYREEE (reference sequence). Trimming cost V 3 bases and J 4 bases, with 16 bases left between them.

This chain uses TRBV28 with TRBJ2-7, with D possibly TRBD1 on 6 matching bases. CDR1 is MDHEN, CDR2 SYDVKM, per germline. The CDR3 runs 17 residues. V was trimmed by 7 bases and J by 2 bases, leaving 24 bases between them. In DNA, the CDR3 is TGTGCCAGCACCCCCCCCGTACAGGGCCCATCTACCTACGAGCAGTACTTC. This sequence encodes CASTPPVQGPSTYEQYF.

The chain uses TRBV28 and TRBJ2-2; 13 bases fit TRBD2. CDR3 size: 17 residues. Germline CDR1 reads MDHEN; CDR2 reads SYDVKM. The ends lost 3 bases at V and 5 bases at J; junction bases unmatched: 6. The CDR3 region is CASSLRLAGGWTGELFF. The CDR3 nucleotides read TGTGCCAGCAGTTTGAGACTAGCGGGAGGCTGGACCGGGGAGCTGTTTTTT.

The gene calls are TRBV28 and TRBJ1-2, with D perhaps TRBD1 (6 bases). V was pared by 1 base and J by 3 bases, with 15 bases between. Germline V lookup: CDR1 MDHEN, CDR2 SYDVKM. This CDR3 region has 16 residues. CDR3 protein: CASSLFEGGGHYGYTF. DNA for the CDR3: TGTGCCAGCAGTTTATTCGAGGGGGGGGGCCACTATGGCTACACCTTC.

This rearrangement joins TRBV28 to TRBJ2-2; TRBD2 matches at 7 bases. In germline, CDR1 is MDHEN, CDR2 SYDVKM. The CDR3 is 16 residues long. Trimming took 3 bases from V and 6 from J; bases not matched to a gene: 10. The CDR3 spells CASSFLGREGSGELFF. In DNA form, the CDR3 reads TGTGCCAGCAGTTTCTTGGGGAGGGAGGGTTCCGGGGAGCTGTTTTTT.

This chain uses TRBV29-1 with TRBJ2-7, with TRBD2 identical over 13 bases. V was clipped by 6 bases and J by 5 bases; unmatched bases: 4. Germline V gives CDR1 SQVTM, CDR2 ANQGSEA. The CDR3 has 13 residues. The CDR3 loop is CSVRTSGRHEQYF. In DNA form, the CDR3 reads TGCAGCGTCAGGACTAGCGGGAGACACGAGCAGTACTTC.

This clone was seen only once. Other DNA variants within this sample encode the same CDR3. J is TRBJ1-2 and V is TRBV7-9; the match to TRBD1 covers 7 bases. The V segment lost 5 bases and the J segment 3 bases; nucleotides outside the gene matches: 3. The CDR3 has 13 amino acids. The germline CDR1 and CDR2 sequences are SEHNR and FQNEAQ (reference sequence). This CDR3 reads CASSPGTDYGYTF. DNA for the CDR3: TGTGCCAGCAGCCCCGGGACAGACTATGGCTACACCTTC.

In its sample, this clone was seen once. The chain is built from TRBV18 and TRBJ1-3; D is unclear. CDR1 and CDR2 (germline): KGHSH, LQKENI. This CDR3 is built from 15 residues. Trimming took 6 bases from V and 0 from J, leaving 12 bases between them. CDR3 DNA sequence: TGTGCCAGCTCCCAAAGCTACGCCTCTGGAAACACCATATATTTT. Its translation: CASSQSYASGNTIYF.

The chain couples TRBV28 to TRBJ2-1, with D possibly being TRBD2 (6 bases). The CDR3 is 15 residues long. The germline gives CDR1 MDHEN, CDR2 SYDVKM. The V end was cut by 5 bases, the J end by 4 bases, with 15 bases between. CDR3 nucleotide sequence: TGTGCCAGCAGTCCACCAAGCGGGTCATACAATGAGCAGTTCTTC. As protein: CASSPPSGSYNEQFF.